Detailed here is one T cell receptor (beta chain). The antigen remains undetermined. This sample stems from a study of Graves' ophthalmopathy and Graves' hyperthyroidism. Study-wide results and limits: Ophthalmopathy progression was predicted with under 71% sensitivity and about 72% specificity. With approximately 88% sensitivity and about 83% specificity, a 13-signature model separated ophthalmopathy from stable hyperthyroidism.

RNA transcripts were the source from which TCR beta CDR3 regions were amplified. Amplification began with first-round RT-PCR using HTBI primers, then second-round multiplex PCR was performed. TCRdb called the multiplex PCR reads again in MiXCR, with one record for every CDR3 protein. This table has about 1.1 million distinct CDR3 sequences, about 40% appearing once. The CDR3 is 15 amino acids. Germline V gene data show CDR1 as SQVTM and CDR2 as ANQGSEA. The V end lost 2 bases, the J end lost 3 bases, and 17 bases lay between the germline ends. Sequenced input: peripheral blood or thyroid tissue (not recorded which). The origin of this receptor is an adult man with Graves' hyperthyroidism. The rearrangement joins TRBV29-1 to TRBJ2-7; TRBD1 or TRBD2 may be the D gene (6 bases each). DNA for the CDR3: TGCAGCGTTGAACGGGGAGGAGGGGGTGACTACGAGCAGTACTTC. Protein: CSVERGGGGDYEQYF.